Below, 5 T cell receptor beta chains from the same sample are listed, as sequenced in a study of T cell repertoires in cytomegalovirus infection. In TCRdb, the reads were re-called with MiXCR into one record per CDR3 protein. Counted here are fewer than 550,000 distinct CDR3 sequences, less than 30% occurring once; the ten biggest clones make up under 15%. Material for sequencing was PBMCs. These receptors were taken from a human donor in good health (CMV status not recorded). Some clones in this sample may be carry-over from other donors' samples.

This clonotype was seen ten or more times. This sequence joins TRBV7-2 and TRBJ1-5; D possibly corresponds to TRBD1 (6 bases). CDR1 is SGHTA, CDR2 FQGNSA, per germline. The CDR3 spans 15 residues. Between the trimmed V and J ends, which lost 5 bases and 1 base, there was a span of 12 bases. CDR3 DNA: TGTGCCAGCAGCCCGGACAGTGGAAGCAATCAGCCCCAGCATTTT. This translates into CASSPDSGSNQPQHF.

A few counts support this clonotype. The DNA of the CDR3 is TGTGCCAGCAGCCGCGGGACAGGTCAACAAGAGACCCAGTACTTC. Protein sequence: CASSRGTGQQETQYF. This chain joins TRBV7-6 and TRBJ2-5; 8 bases are a match to TRBD1. Germline V gives CDR1 SGHVS, CDR2 FNYEAQ. There are 15 residues in the CDR3. V shed 5 bases and J 2 bases; nucleotides not matched to a gene: 7.

The V gene is TRBV7-8, the J gene TRBJ2-7; 11 bases match TRBD2. CDR1 is SGHVS, CDR2 FQNEAQ, per germline. This CDR3 contains 13 residues. V dropped 4 bases and J dropped 6; count of bases not matched to a gene: 2. CDR3 nucleotides: TGTGCCAGCAGCTCTGGGACTAGCGGCGAGCAGTACTTC. Translation: CASSSGTSGEQYF.

The chain links TRBV27 to TRBJ2-7, with D possibly matching TRBD1 (5 bases). The CDR3 is 13 amino acids. Trimming cost V 8 bases and J 2 bases, with 13 bases left between them. Looked up from germline, CDR1 is MNHEY and CDR2 is SMNVEV (reference sequence). The CDR3 DNA is TGTGCCAGCGGACAACCGTTCCCCTACGAGCAGTACTTC. This codes for CASGQPFPYEQYF.

This clonotype has just a few counts. The V gene is TRBV11-2, the J gene TRBJ2-6, with a weak D call TRBD2 (5 bases). Looked up from germline, CDR1 is SGHAT and CDR2 is FQNNGV. CDR3 length: 15 residues. V lost 7 bases, J lost 0 bases, and 10 bases lay in between. This CDR3 reads CASTQGLSGANVLTF. The CDR3 bases are TGTGCCAGCACCCAAGGACTCTCTGGGGCCAACGTCCTGACTTTC.